This is a list of T cell receptor beta chains from one sample in a study of early T cells in non-severe SARS-CoV-2 infection. TCRdb analysed the 5' RACE reads with MiXCR anew, one entry per CDR3 protein. This table holds 70,000 to 85,000 distinct CDR3 sequences, 12% found once. Sequenced sample: whole blood. The receptors stem from an adult who was a healthcare worker with PCR-confirmed SARS-CoV-2 infection or an uninfected control (not recorded which). The CDR3 runs from the conserved cysteine through the conserved F or W. Each record gives: D gene, J gene, V gene, clone size, CDR3 protein, CDR3 DNA. D genes are given only for firm matches. Some rows have no size entry. The others give once, few or many, or a class for an expanded clone.

>.|TRBJ1-3|TRBV10-3|many
CAISARSGNTIYF
TGTGCCATCAGTGCGCGCTCTGGAAACACCATATATTTT
>TRBD1|TRBJ2-3|TRBV20-1|few
CSARDRRGLVSDTQYF
TGCAGTGCTAGAGATCGCAGGGGGCTTGTATCAGATACGCAGTATTTT
>.|TRBJ2-7|TRBV18|many
CASSLGAQTYEQYF
TGTGCCAGCTCACTAGGGGCGCAAACCTACGAGCAGTACTTC
>TRBD1|TRBJ2-5|TRBV5-1|many
CASSRTGLEVNQYF
TGCGCCAGCAGCCGGACAGGGTTGGAAGTAAACCAGTACTTC
>TRBD1|TRBJ1-2|TRBV7-2|few
CASSLPLLRTGGGNYGYTF
TGTGCCAGCAGCTTACCCCTACTTAGGACAGGGGGTGGGAACTATGGCTACACCTTC
>.|TRBJ1-1|TRBV29-1|.
CSGSDGTEAFF
TGCAGCGGATCGGACGGCACTGAAGCTTTCTTT
>.|TRBJ2-7|TRBV6-5|many
CASSYFRGADEQYF
TGTGCCAGCAGTTACTTCAGGGGCGCGGACGAGCAGTACTTC
>TRBD2|TRBJ2-1|TRBV5-1|few
CASSQGLAGGIEQFF
TGCGCCAGCAGCCAGGGACTAGCGGGAGGCATAGAGCAGTTCTTC
>.|TRBJ1-4|TRBV28|few
CASSLSGRAGEKLFF
TGTGCCAGCAGTTTATCTGGCAGGGCAGGGGAAAAACTGTTTTTT
>TRBD1|TRBJ1-5|TRBV28|once
CASTLPGRGRSDF
TGTGCCAGCACCCTCCCCGGGAGGGGGCGATCGGATTTT
>.|TRBJ1-2|TRBV2|few
CASSGQGGYTF
TGTGCCAGCAGTGGCCAGGGGGGCTACACCTTC
>TRBD1|TRBJ1-3|TRBV27|many
CASSPNRGQGSSNTIYF
TGTGCCAGCAGTCCCAATCGGGGACAGGGGTCCTCTAACACCATATATTTT
>.|TRBJ2-2|TRBV7-6|.
CASSLFADLGGTGELFF
TGTGCCAGCAGCTTATTTGCGGACCTCGGAGGCACCGGGGAGCTGTTTTTT
>.|TRBJ2-2|TRBV7-9|.
CASSLSGIFTGELFF
TGTGCCAGCAGCCTCTCGGGGATTTTTACCGGGGAGCTGTTTTTT
>TRBD2|TRBJ2-7|TRBV7-2|many
CAADPGGAYEQYF
TGTGCCGCAGACCCGGGGGGGGCCTACGAGCAGTACTTC
>TRBD2|TRBJ2-1|TRBV20-1|few
CSARDTGLEYNEQFF
TGCAGTGCTAGAGATACAGGACTAGAGTACAATGAGCAGTTCTTC